A single sample is the source of the 9 T cell receptor beta chains below, sequenced in a study of OX40 agonist ivuxolimab in advanced cancers. TCRdb's table, derived via immunoSEQ multiplex PCR, lists solely in-frame clones and lacks some. This table has over 60,000 clones, roughly 93% appearing once. The input for sequencing was CD4+ or CD8+ T cells sorted from blood, taken in a trial of the OX40 agonist ivuxolimab. The source of these receptors is an adult with an advanced solid tumor such as melanoma, head and neck, liver or kidney cancer.

The J gene is TRBJ2-7, the V gene TRBV27; TRBD2 is a possible D gene (6 bases). Germline CDR1 is MNHEY and CDR2 is SMNVEV (reference sequence). V was cut by 3 bases and J by 5 bases, with 11 bases left in between. The CDR3 contains 13 residues. Written as DNA, the CDR3 is TGTGCCAGCAGTTTCCGGAGGGGTGACGAGCAGTACTTC. It codes for CASSFRRGDEQYF.

This rearrangement joins TRBV5-1 to TRBJ1-1, with D maybe TRBD1 (6 bases). Per germline, CDR1 SGHRS and CDR2 YFSETQ. This CDR3 spans 14 amino acids. Trimming took off 0 bases at V and 2 bases at J, with 8 bases between the two ends. CDR3 sequence reads: CASSLEGGNTEAFF. As DNA, the CDR3 is TGCGCCAGCAGCTTGGAAGGGGGTAACACTGAAGCTTTCTTT.

A few counts support this clone. The chain uses TRBV7-9 and TRBJ1-5; D is uncertain. V dropped 1 base and J dropped 5 bases, with 9 bases sitting between them. CDR1 and CDR2 from the germline V gene are SEHNR and FQNEAQ (reference sequence). The CDR3 extends over 14 amino acids. This chain's CDR3 is CASSLEQNDQPQHF. The CDR3 DNA reads TGTGCCAGCAGCTTAGAACAAAACGATCAGCCCCAGCATTTT.

The chain employs TRBV2 and TRBJ1-5; D is possibly TRBD1 (6 bases). This CDR3 is 15 amino acids long. V was cut by 8 bases and J by 0 bases, with 14 bases left in between. Germline V gene lookup returns CDR1 SNHLY and CDR2 FYNNEI. The CDR3 sequence: CASGGTTNSNQPQHF. DNA for the CDR3: TGTGCCAGCGGCGGGACAACAAATAGCAATCAGCCCCAGCATTTT.

V gene TRBV7-3 combines with J gene TRBJ2-1; 7 nucleotides agree with TRBD1. The CDR3 runs to 16 residues. The V gene's germline CDR1 is SGHTA and CDR2 FQGTGA. With 2 bases clipped from V and 8 bases from J, the junction kept 12 bases outside the gene matches. The CDR3 nucleotides are TGTGCCAGCAGCTTACGGTGGCCTTCTACAGGGGATGAGCAGTTCTTC. This encodes CASSLRWPSTGDEQFF.

V gene TRBV19 combines with J gene TRBJ2-7, with 8 positions matching TRBD1. The CDR3 totals 13 residues. In germline, CDR1 is LNHDA, CDR2 SQIVND (reference sequence). The ends lost 5 bases at V and 5 bases at J; junction bases unmatched: 5. The CDR3 DNA sequence: TGTGCCAGTAGTTGGCAGGGGGCGAACGAGCAGTACTTC. The encoded protein is CASSWQGANEQYF.

The chain couples TRBV4-1 to TRBJ2-3; D is unresolved. The germline CDR1 and CDR2 sequences are MGHRA and YSYEKL. This CDR3 is built from 13 residues. V was trimmed by 2 bases and J by 2 bases, leaving 5 bases between them. The CDR3 loop is CASSQRATDTQYF. The CDR3 nucleotides read TGCGCCAGCAGCCAACGAGCCACAGATACGCAGTATTTT.

The rearrangement joins TRBV4-3 to TRBJ1-5; D uncertain. This CDR3 has 15 amino acids. In germline, CDR1 is LGHNA, CDR2 YSLEER. V was pared by 4 bases and J by 3 bases, with 13 bases between. CDR3 protein: CASSRNMLANQPQHF. CDR3 sequence (DNA): TGCGCCAGCAGCCGAAATATGCTCGCCAATCAGCCCCAGCATTTT.

The chain recombines TRBV4-1 with TRBJ2-7; D unresolved. The CDR3 contains 16 residues. The V end was cut by 0 bases, the J end by 6 bases, with 18 bases between. Germline assignment: CDR1 MGHRA and CDR2 YSYEKL. The CDR3, as DNA: TGCGCCAGCAGCCAAGACCGTGAGACCGCTGATCTCGAGCAGTACTTC. Its protein is CASSQDRETADLEQYF.